The 9 T cell receptor beta chains given below trace back to one sample, sequenced in a study of blood T cell repertoires in COVID-19. Sequenced by immunoSEQ multiplex PCR; TCRdb stores in-frame clones only, minus some. Among about 82,000 clones listed, approximately 78% were seen once. Sequencing was carried out using peripheral blood. The receptors were sampled from a man in his fifties with active or convalescent COVID-19.

This clone was picked up one time. The gene calls are TRBV25-1 and TRBJ1-1; D ambiguous. In germline, CDR1 is MGHDK, CDR2 SYGVNS. The CDR3 contains 11 residues. V lost 7 bases, J lost 2 bases, and 5 bases lay in between. Here the CDR3 DNA reads TGTGCCAGCACCCAAAACACTGAAGCTTTCTTT. Encoded protein: CASTQNTEAFF.

The chain employs TRBV6-5 and TRBJ1-5; possibly TRBD1 for D (5 bases). V lost 11 bases and J 7 bases, leaving 15 bases between the germline ends. Per germline, CDR1 MNHEY and CDR2 SVGAGI. This CDR3 spans 12 amino acids. The CDR3 loop is CASPRGIQPQHF. Here the CDR3 DNA reads TGTGCCTCCCCCCGGGGGATCCAGCCCCAGCATTTT.

The chain carries TRBV28 and TRBJ2-3; 7 nucleotides line up with TRBD2. Trimming removed 3 bases from V and 1 base from J; junction bases left unmatched: 7. The V gene's germline CDR1 is MDHEN and CDR2 SYDVKM. The CDR3 has 16 residues. The CDR3 DNA sequence: TGTGCCAGCAGTTTGCCGAGCGGGGTTGGCACAGATACGCAGTATTTT. It is translated as CASSLPSGVGTDTQYF.

A single count supports this clone. This chain joins TRBV30 and TRBJ2-5, with D maybe TRBD2 (6 bases). There are 13 residues in the CDR3. CDR1 is GTSNPN, CDR2 SVGIG, per germline (reference sequence). V gave up 2 bases and J gave up 2 bases, with 9 bases separating them. The CDR3 region has the DNA TGTGCCTGGAGTAGGGGACTTCAAGAGACCCAGTACTTC. This sequence encodes CAWSRGLQETQYF.

V is TRBV7-7 and J is TRBJ2-5, with a weak D call TRBD2 (6 bases). CDR1 and CDR2 (germline): SSHAT, FNYEAQ (reference sequence). The CDR3 has 14 amino acids. Trimming took 5 bases from V and 7 from J, leaving 17 bases between them. The CDR3 DNA sequence: TGTGCCAGCAGCGCAGGCAGGGAGGAGGGGACCCAGTACTTC. Amino acids: CASSAGREEGTQYF. The full variable domain, with the rest looked up from reference TRBV7-7 and TRBJ2-5, is GAGVSQSPRYKVTKRGQDVTLRCDPISSHATLYWYQQALGQGPEFLTYFNYEAQPDKSGLPSDRFSAERPEGSISTLTIQRTEQRDSAMYRCASSAGREEGTQYFGPGTRLLVL.

The gene calls are TRBV2 and TRBJ2-7; TRBD1 agrees at 10 bases. There are 13 residues in the CDR3. V was pared by 6 bases and J by 6 bases, with 5 bases of the junction left unmatched. The germline CDR1 and CDR2 sequences are SNHLY and FYNNEI. CDR3 protein: CASRGTGAAEQYV. CDR3 nucleotide sequence: TGTGCCAGCAGAGGGACAGGGGCAGCCGAGCAGTACGTC.

The rearrangement links TRBV3-1 (or the pseudogene TRBV3-2) to TRBJ1-3; D unclear. Trimming took 6 bases from V and 0 from J, leaving 15 bases between them. CDR1 is LGHDT, CDR2 YNNKEL, per germline (reference sequence). There are 16 residues in the CDR3. This CDR3 is CASSEVGRLSGNTIYF. The CDR3, as DNA: TGTGCCAGCAGTGAAGTTGGCAGGCTCTCTGGAAACACCATATATTTT.

This sequence joins TRBV18 and TRBJ1-2; weak D call: TRBD1 (5 bases). The CDR3 totals 14 residues. The V and J ends lost 0 bases and 4 bases respectively, with 9 bases between them. Per germline, CDR1 KGHSH and CDR2 LQKENI. CDR3 amino acids: CASSPPGGIYGYTF. The CDR3 DNA is TGTGCCAGCTCACCACCGGGGGGGATCTATGGCTACACCTTC.

This chain links TRBV6-6 with TRBJ1-1; 12 bases are shared with TRBD1. Germline V lookup: CDR1 MNHNY, CDR2 SVGAGI (reference sequence). The J segment lost 1 base and the V segment lost 5 bases, leaving 2 bases of the junction unmatched. The CDR3 runs to 15 residues. CDR3 DNA sequence: TGTGCCAGCAGTCCGGGACAGGGGGCGAACACTGAAGCTTTCTTT. It translates to CASSPGQGANTEAFF.